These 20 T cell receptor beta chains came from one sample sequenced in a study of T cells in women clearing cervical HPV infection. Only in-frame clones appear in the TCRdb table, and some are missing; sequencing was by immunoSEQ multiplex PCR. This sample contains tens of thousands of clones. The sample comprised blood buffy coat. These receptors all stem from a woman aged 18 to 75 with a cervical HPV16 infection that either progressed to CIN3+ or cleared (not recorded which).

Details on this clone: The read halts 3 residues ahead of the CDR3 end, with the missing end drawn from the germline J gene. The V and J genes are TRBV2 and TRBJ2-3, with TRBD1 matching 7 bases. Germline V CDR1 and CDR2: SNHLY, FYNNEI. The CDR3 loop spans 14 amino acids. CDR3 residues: CASSGQGFNQPQYF. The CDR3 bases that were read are TGTGCCAGCAGTGGACAGGGATTCAATCAGCCG.

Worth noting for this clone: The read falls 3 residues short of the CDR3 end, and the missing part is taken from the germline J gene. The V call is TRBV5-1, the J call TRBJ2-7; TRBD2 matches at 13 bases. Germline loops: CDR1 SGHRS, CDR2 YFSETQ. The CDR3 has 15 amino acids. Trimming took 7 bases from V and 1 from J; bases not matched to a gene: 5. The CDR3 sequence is CASGPGLAGSYEQYF. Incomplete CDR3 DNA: TGCGCCAGCGGACCGGGACTAGCGGGGTCCTACGAG.

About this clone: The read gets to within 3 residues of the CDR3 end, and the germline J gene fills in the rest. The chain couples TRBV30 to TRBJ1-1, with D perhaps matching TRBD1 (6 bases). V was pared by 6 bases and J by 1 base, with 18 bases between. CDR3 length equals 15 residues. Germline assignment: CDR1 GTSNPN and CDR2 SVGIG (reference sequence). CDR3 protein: CACNPLGHGNTEAFF. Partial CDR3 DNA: TGTGCCTGCAACCCCCTGGGACACGGGAACACTGAA.

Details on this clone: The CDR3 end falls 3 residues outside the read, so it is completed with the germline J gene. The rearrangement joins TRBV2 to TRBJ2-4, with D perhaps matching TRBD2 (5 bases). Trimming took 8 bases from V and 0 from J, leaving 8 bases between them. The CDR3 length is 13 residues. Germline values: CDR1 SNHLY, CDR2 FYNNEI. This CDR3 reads CASLGLAKNIQYF. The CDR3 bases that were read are TGTGCCAGCCTTGGACTAGCCAAAAACATT.

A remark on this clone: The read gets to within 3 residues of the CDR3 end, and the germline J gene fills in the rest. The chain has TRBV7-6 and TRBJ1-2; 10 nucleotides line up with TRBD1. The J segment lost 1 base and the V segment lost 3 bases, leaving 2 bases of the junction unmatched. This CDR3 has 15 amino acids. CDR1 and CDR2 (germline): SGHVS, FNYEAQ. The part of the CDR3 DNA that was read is TGTGCCAGCAGCTTCGACAGGGGGCTTAACTATGGC. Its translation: CASSFDRGLNYG. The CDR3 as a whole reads CASSFDRGLNYGYTF.

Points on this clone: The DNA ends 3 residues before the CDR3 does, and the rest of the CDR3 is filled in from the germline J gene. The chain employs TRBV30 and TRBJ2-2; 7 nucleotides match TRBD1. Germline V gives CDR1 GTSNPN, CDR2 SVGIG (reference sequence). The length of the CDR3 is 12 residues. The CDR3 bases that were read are TGTGCCTGGAAGAGGGGGCCGGGTCCG. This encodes CAWKRGPGP. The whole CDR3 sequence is CAWKRGPGPLFF. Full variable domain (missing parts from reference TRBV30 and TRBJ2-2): SQTIHQWPATLVQPVGSPLSLECTVEGTSNPNLYWYRQAAGRGLQLLFYSVGIGQISSEVPQNLSASRPQDRQFILSSKKLLLSDSGFYLCAWKRGPGPLFFGEGSRLTVL.

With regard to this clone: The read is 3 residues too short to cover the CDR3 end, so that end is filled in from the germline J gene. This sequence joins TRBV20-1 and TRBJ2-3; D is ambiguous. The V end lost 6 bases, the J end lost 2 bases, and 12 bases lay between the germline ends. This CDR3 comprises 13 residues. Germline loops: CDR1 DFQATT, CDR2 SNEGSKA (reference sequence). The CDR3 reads CSALHSYTDTQYF. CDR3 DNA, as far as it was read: TGCAGTGCCCTGCACAGTTACACAGATACG.

CDR3 sequence reads: CASMVGGQETQYF. The sequenced CDR3 bases are TGTGCCAGCATGGTGGGGGGGCAAGAGACC. The chain uses TRBV7-9 and TRBJ2-5; 7 bases agree with TRBD2. The CDR3 goes on 3 residues after the read ends, and that part is filled in from the germline J gene. This CDR3 region has 13 residues. From germline, CDR1 is SEHNR and CDR2 FQNEAQ (reference sequence). The junction had 4 bases not matched to a gene; V was cut back by 7 bases and J by 2 bases.

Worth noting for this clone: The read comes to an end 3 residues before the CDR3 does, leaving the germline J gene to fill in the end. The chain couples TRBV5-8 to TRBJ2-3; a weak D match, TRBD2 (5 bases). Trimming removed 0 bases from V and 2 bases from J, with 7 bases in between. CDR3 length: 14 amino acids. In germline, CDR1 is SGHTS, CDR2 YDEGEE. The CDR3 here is CASSLGLPTDTQYF. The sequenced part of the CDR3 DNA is TGTGCCAGCAGCTTGGGACTACCCACAGATACG. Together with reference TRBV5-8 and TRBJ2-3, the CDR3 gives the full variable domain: EAGVTQSPTHLIKTRGQQATLRCSPISGHTSVYWYQQALGLGLQFLLWYDEGEERNRGNFPPRFSGRQFPNYSSELNVNALELEDSALYLCASSLGLPTDTQYFGPGTRLTVL.

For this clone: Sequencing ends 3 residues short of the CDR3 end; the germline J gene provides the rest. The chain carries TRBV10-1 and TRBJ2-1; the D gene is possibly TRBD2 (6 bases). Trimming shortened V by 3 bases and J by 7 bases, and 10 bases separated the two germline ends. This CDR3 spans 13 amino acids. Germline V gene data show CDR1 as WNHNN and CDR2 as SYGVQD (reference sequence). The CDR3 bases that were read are TGCGCCAGCAGTGAAACGGGGAGGAATGAG. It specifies CASSETGRNE. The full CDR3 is CASSETGRNEQFF.

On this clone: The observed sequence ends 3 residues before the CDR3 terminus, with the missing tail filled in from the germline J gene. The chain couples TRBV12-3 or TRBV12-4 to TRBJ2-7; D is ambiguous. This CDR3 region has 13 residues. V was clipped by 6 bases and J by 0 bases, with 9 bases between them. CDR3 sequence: CASRSTVSYEQYF. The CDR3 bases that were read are TGTGCCAGCAGAAGCACAGTCTCCTACGAG.

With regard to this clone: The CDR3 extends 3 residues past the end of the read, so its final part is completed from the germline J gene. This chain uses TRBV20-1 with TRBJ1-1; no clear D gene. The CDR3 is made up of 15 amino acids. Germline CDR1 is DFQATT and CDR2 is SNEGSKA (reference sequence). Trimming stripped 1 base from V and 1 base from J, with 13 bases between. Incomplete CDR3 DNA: TGCAGTGCTAGAGTTCAGGATAGACCGAACACTGAA. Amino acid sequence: CSARVQDRPNTE. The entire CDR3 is CSARVQDRPNTEAFF.

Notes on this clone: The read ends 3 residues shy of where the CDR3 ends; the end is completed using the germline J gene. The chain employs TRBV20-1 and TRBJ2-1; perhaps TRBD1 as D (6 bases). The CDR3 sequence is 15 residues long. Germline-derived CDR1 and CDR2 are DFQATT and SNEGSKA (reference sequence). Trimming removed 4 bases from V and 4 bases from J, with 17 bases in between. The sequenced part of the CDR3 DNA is TGCAGTGCTATATCACAGGGTAAAGTTTACAATGAG. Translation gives CSAISQGKVYNE. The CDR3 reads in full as CSAISQGKVYNEQFF.

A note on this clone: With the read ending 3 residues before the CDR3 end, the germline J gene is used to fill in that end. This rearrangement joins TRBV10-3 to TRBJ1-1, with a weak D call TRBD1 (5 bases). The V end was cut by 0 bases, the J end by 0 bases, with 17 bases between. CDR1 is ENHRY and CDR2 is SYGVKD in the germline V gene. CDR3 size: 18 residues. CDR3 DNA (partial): TGTGCCATCAGTGAGTCTTCATTGGACAAATCCTTGAACACTGAA. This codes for CAISESSLDKSLNTE. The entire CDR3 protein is CAISESSLDKSLNTEAFF.

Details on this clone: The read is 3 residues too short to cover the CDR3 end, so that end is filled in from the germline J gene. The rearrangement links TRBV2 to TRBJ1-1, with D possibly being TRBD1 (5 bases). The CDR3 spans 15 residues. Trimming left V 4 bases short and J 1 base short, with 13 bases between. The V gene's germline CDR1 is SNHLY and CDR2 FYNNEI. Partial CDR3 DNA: TGTGCCAGCAGTGTGGACACCCTTAGGAACACTGAA. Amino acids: CASSVDTLRNTE. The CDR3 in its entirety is CASSVDTLRNTEAFF.

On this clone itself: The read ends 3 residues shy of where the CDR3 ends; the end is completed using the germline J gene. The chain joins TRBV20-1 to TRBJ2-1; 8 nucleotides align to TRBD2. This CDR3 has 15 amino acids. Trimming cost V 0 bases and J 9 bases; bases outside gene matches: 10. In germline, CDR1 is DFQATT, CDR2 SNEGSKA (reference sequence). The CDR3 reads CSARDPREGRGEQFF. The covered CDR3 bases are TGCAGTGCTAGAGATCCACGGGAGGGGAGGGGTGAG.

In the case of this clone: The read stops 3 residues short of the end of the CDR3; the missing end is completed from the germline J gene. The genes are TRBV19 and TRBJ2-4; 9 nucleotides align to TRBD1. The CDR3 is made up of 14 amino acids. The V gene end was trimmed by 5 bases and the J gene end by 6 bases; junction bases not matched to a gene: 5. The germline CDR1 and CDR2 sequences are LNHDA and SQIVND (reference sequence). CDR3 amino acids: CASSGTGGGNIQYF. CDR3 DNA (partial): TGTGCCAGTAGTGGAACAGGGGGCGGAAACATT.

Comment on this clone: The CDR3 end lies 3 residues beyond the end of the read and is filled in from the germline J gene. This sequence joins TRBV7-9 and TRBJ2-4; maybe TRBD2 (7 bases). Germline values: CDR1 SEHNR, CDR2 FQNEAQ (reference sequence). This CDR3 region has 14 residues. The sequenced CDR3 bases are TGTGCCAGCAGCTTAGCGGGGGGGGCGTATGGT. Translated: CASSLAGGAYG. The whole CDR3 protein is CASSLAGGAYGQYF.

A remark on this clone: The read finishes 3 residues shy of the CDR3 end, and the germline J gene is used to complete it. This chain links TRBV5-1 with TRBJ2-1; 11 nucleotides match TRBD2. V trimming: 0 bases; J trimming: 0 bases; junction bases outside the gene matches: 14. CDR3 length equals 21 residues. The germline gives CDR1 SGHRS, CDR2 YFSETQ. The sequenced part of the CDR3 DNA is TGCGCCAGCAGCTTGGGACTAGCGGGGTACCAGGGAAGGAGCTCCTACAATGAG. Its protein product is CASSLGLAGYQGRSSYNE. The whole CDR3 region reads CASSLGLAGYQGRSSYNEQFF.

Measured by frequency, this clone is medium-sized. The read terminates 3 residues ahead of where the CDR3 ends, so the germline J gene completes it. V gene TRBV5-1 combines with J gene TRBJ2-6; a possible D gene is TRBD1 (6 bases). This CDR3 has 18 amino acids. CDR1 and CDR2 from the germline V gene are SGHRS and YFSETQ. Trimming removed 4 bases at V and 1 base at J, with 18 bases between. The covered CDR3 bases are TGCGCCAGCAGCAACCCCCCGGGCCAGGGGTCTGGGGCCAACGTC. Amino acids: CASSNPPGQGSGANV. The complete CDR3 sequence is CASSNPPGQGSGANVLTF.